This is a list of T cell receptor beta chains from one sample in a study of cytomegalovirus exposure and HLA in healthy donors. Generated by immunoSEQ multiplex PCR, the TCRdb table keeps only in-frame clones and is missing some. This table holds approximately 130,000 clones, over 65% found once. What was sequenced was PBMCs. Receptor source: a man aged 40-49 years in good health and CMV-seronegative. The conserved cysteine and the conserved F or W are not part of the CDR3 here. Fields, in order: CDR3 length, V gene, D gene, CDR3 protein. The D gene is left open where the match is weak.

11	TRBV7-9	.	SSSSPGNTEAF
13	TRBV6-5	TRBD2	ASSRGTMGGETQY
11	TRBV18	.	ASSVGGAYEQY
12	TRBV19	TRBD1	ASNRGSSGNTIY
12	TRBV27	.	ASSALLYPYEQY
13	TRBV27	.	ASKLGGGSGYGYT
11	TRBV27	.	ASSFGRDYEQY
12	TRBV11-3	.	ASSKRDRPNEQF
15	TRBV7-3	TRBD2	ASSLGLAGGRLETQY
12	TRBV7-3	.	ASSQTGKYNEQF
11	TRBV7-9	TRBD2	ASSPGRGGRLF
17	TRBV13	TRBD1	ASSPTTGPDRGFNYGYT
13	TRBV7-3	TRBD2	ASSYVGGGRDTQY
13	TRBV7-3	TRBD2	ASSLTLAGGNEQF
14	TRBV5-6	TRBD2	ASSLGASGRGNEQF
14	TRBV19	.	ASSPSWGGAVDEQY
14	TRBV9	TRBD2	ASGVGSGGVLDTQY
13	TRBV6-4	.	ASSVEGVHTGELF
11	TRBV30	.	AWSPGFNEPQH
11	TRBV11-3	TRBD2	ASSLGGGYTQY
13	TRBV2	TRBD1	ASSWDSNSNQPQH
13	TRBV4-1	.	ASSQVSSGANVLT
14	TRBV4-1	TRBD2	ASSQEGGGSYNEQF
14	TRBV27	TRBD1	ASSLRGDRGLYEQY
13	TRBV9	.	ASSVAGGRGSPLH
10	TRBV11-2	.	ASSPQLYEQY
14	TRBV30	TRBD1	AWSPPGTGFSETQY
13	TRBV4-3	TRBD1	ASSQLGQGAGEQY
14	TRBV7-2	.	ASSLGDFMYQETQY
11	TRBV30	TRBD1	AWSFGQDYEQY
11	TRBV5-3	.	ARMRGGPYEQF
16	TRBV5-8	.	ASSSPGTRGRDNYGYT
12	TRBV7-3	.	ASSFGGSTYEQY
13	TRBV6-6	TRBD2	ASSYVAGGPDTQY
13	TRBV27	TRBD2	ASNPSGGYGNEQF
12	TRBV2	.	ASSEGGSSEKLF
15	TRBV7-9	TRBD2	SSSLLLASLGTGELF
14	TRBV4-3	.	ASSQPVRGTSTEAF
10	TRBV29-1	.	SVATVRPEAF
13	TRBV7-2	TRBD2	ASSLTGTSGHEQY
13	TRBV2	TRBD1	ASRPGQGGTGELF
11	TRBV4-1	.	ASSLGVHYEQY
13	TRBV7-6	.	ASSLGQGRTYGYT
14	TRBV4-3	TRBD1	ASSQEQRQGDEKLF
11	TRBV14	TRBD1	ASSYRGNYGYT
14	TRBV11-2	TRBD2	ASSLGPVAGWNEQF
12	TRBV5-1	TRBD1	ASSFGTASYEQY
12	TRBV5-1	TRBD1	ASKLQGAYNEQF
13	TRBV28	.	ASSLSGIYNQPQH
13	TRBV4-1	.	ASSQTRSSYNEQF